This is a list of T cell receptor beta chains from one sample in a study of identifying expanded T cells in peripheral blood. Libraries were prepared by immunoSEQ multiplex PCR; TCRdb keeps only in-frame clonotypes and omits some of them. The sample contains roughly 100,000 clones, around 88% of which appear only once. The source material was blood. These receptors were collected from a person aged 18 to 75 in good health. CDR3s include the opening cysteine and the closing phenylalanine or tryptophan. A D gene is named only where the DNA matches it firmly. Clone size is shown for a subset of rows, as once, few, many or a class of expanded clone.

TGTGCCAGCAGCTCCGGGACAGGGTCACCCACAGATACGCAGTATTTT	CASSSGTGSPTDTQYF	16	TRBD1	TRBV7-9	NA	TRBJ2-3
TGTGCCAGCAGTAAAACCCAGCCGGTGGCTTTCTTT	CASSKTQPVAFF	12	NA	TRBV2	NA	TRBJ1-1
TGTGCCAGTAGTATATGGGGCTCTGGAAACACCATATATTTT	CASSIWGSGNTIYF	14	NA	TRBV19	NA	TRBJ1-3
TGTGCCAGCAGTTACTCCGGGACGGCCTCTGGAAACACCATATATTTT	CASSYSGTASGNTIYF	16	NA	TRBV6-6	NA	TRBJ1-3
TGCGCCAGCAGAGAAAGGGGAGGCGGTACCGACTCCGATACGCAGTATTTT	CASRERGGGTDSDTQYF	17	NA	TRBV23-1	once	TRBJ2-3
TGCGCCAGCAGCCCCTCGACGGGAAAGGGAACTGAAGCTTTCTTT	CASSPSTGKGTEAFF	15	NA	TRBV5-1	NA	TRBJ1-1
TGTGCCAGCAGCTTAGGTAGCGGGATCTCCGGGGAGCTGTTTTTT	CASSLGSGISGELFF	15	TRBD2	TRBV11-2	NA	TRBJ2-2
TGTGCCAGTAGCTTTTACCAAGGGGGGGCTGGTGAAGCTTTCTTT	CASSFYQGGAGEAFF	15	NA	TRBV19	once	TRBJ1-1
TGTGCCAGCAGAACCGGGGGGTCTTCAGATACGCAGTATTTT	CASRTGGSSDTQYF	14	TRBD2	TRBV2	NA	TRBJ2-3
TGTGCCAGCAGCCGGGGCTCATCCTACGAGCAGTACTTC	CASSRGSSYEQYF	13	NA	TRBV27	NA	TRBJ2-7
TGTGCCAGCAGTACCCCCGCGGACTCCTACGAGCAGTACTTC	CASSTPADSYEQYF	14	NA	TRBV28	NA	TRBJ2-7
TGCGCCAGCAGCTGGACAGGGGAGGGCCTTGCCGGGGAGCTGTTTTTT	CASSWTGEGLAGELFF	16	TRBD1	TRBV5-1	few	TRBJ2-2
TGTGCCAGCAGCTTAGAACAGGGGGGGACTGAAGCTTTCTTT	CASSLEQGGTEAFF	14	TRBD1	TRBV7-9	NA	TRBJ1-1
TGTGCCAGCAGCTTAGGGACGGCCCGGGACGAGCAGTACTTC	CASSLGTARDEQYF	14	NA	TRBV7-3	NA	TRBJ2-7
TGCGCCAGCAGCTTGGGGGACACCGAAGGTGGGGAAAAACTGTTTTTT	CASSLGDTEGGEKLFF	16	NA	TRBV5-1	NA	TRBJ1-4
TGTGCCAGCAGCCCACACGGGCAGACCTACGAGCAGTACTTC	CASSPHGQTYEQYF	14	NA	TRBV28	NA	TRBJ2-7
TGTGCCAGCTCACCACGGGCCGCCGAGAACACTGAAGCTTTCTTT	CASSPRAAENTEAFF	15	NA	TRBV18	NA	TRBJ1-1
TGTGCCAGCAGCCGACAGGGGCATCAGCCCCAGCATTTT	CASSRQGHQPQHF	13	TRBD1	TRBV11-2	NA	TRBJ1-5
TGTGCCAGCAGTTCCTCGCCCGGGGACATTACCTACGAGCAGTACTTC	CASSSSPGDITYEQYF	16	NA	TRBV28	NA	TRBJ2-7
TGTGCCAGCAGCCCCGCCCCAACTTTTGGTTCCGAGCAGTACTTC	CASSPAPTFGSEQYF	15	NA	TRBV11-2	NA	TRBJ2-7
TGTGCCAGCAGTCCGACGGGGGACAGGGACAATGAGCAGTTCTTC	CASSPTGDRDNEQFF	15	TRBD1	TRBV6-6	NA	TRBJ2-1
TGCAGCGTTGGGGCCAGCACAGATACGCAGTATTTT	CSVGASTDTQYF	12	NA	TRBV29-1	NA	TRBJ2-3
TGTGCCAGCAGCTTAGCCGTCGGGACCCCGTGGCCACCCCTCCACTTT	CASSLAVGTPWPPLHF	16	NA	TRBV7-6	few	TRBJ1-6
TGTGCCAGCACGACGGGACTCGCCCCGGGCGAGCAGTACTTC	CASTTGLAPGEQYF	14	NA	TRBV7-2	NA	TRBJ2-7
TGTGCCAGCTCAAGGGACAGGCACTCTGGAAACACCATATATTTT	CASSRDRHSGNTIYF	15	TRBD1	TRBV18	NA	TRBJ1-3
TGTGCCAGTAGCCGGACAGGGCCCAAAGGGACCCAGTACTTC	CASSRTGPKGTQYF	14	TRBD1	TRBV19	NA	TRBJ2-5
TGTGCCAGCAGCCCCACGGGACAGAACACTGAAGCTTTCTTT	CASSPTGQNTEAFF	14	NA	TRBV7-3	NA	TRBJ1-1
TGTGCCTGGAGTATGGAAGGTAATCAGCCCCAGCATTTT	CAWSMEGNQPQHF	13	NA	TRBV30	few	TRBJ1-5
TGCGCCAGCAGCCCGGGGGTACGAGGGGGGCGCCTCGAGCAGTACTTC	CASSPGVRGGRLEQYF	16	NA	TRBV5-1	NA	TRBJ2-7
TGTGCCAGCAGTGAAGAACCGGGTTATGGCTACACCTTC	CASSEEPGYGYTF	13	NA	TRBV6-1	NA	TRBJ1-2
TGTGCCAGCAGTTTAGGGGCTAGCGTCAATGAGCAGTTCTTC	CASSLGASVNEQFF	14	NA	TRBV28	NA	TRBJ2-1
TGTGCCAGCAGTTACTCGAGGGGAGGGGGGCAAGTGGGAGCTTTCTTT	CASSYSRGGGQVGAFF	16	NA	TRBV6-5	NA	TRBJ1-1
TGTGCCAGCAGCCAAGATGGGATTGCGTACGAGCAGTACTTC	CASSQDGIAYEQYF	14	NA	TRBV4-2	NA	TRBJ2-7
TGCAGCGTTACAGGCGGTAGTTACAATGAGCAGTTCTTC	CSVTGGSYNEQFF	13	NA	TRBV29-1	NA	TRBJ2-1
TGTGCCAGCAGTTACCAATCTAGCGCTTACAATGAGCAGTTCTTC	CASSYQSSAYNEQFF	15	NA	TRBV6-6	once	TRBJ2-1
TGTGCCAGCAGCCTTGGACTAGCGGGGGGGTTGGAGCAGTTCTTC	CASSLGLAGGLEQFF	15	TRBD2	TRBV7-2	NA	TRBJ2-1
TGTGCCACCAGCAGAGGATCAGCCGGGGAGCTGTTTTTT	CATSRGSAGELFF	13	NA	TRBV15	NA	TRBJ2-2
TGTGCCAGCAGGCCCAACAGACTCGACAATGAGCAGTTCTTC	CASRPNRLDNEQFF	14	NA	TRBV2	NA	TRBJ2-1
TGTGCCAGCAGTGATGAAGGGGTGGGTAATCAGCCCCAGCATTTT	CASSDEGVGNQPQHF	15	NA	TRBV6-1	NA	TRBJ1-5
TGTGCCATCAGTGTAGGGGATCAGCCCCAGCATTTT	CAISVGDQPQHF	12	NA	TRBV10-3	NA	TRBJ1-5
TGTGCCAGCAGAACCGGAGGAGGGGGGACAGATACGCAGTATTTT	CASRTGGGGTDTQYF	15	NA	TRBV28	NA	TRBJ2-3
TGTGCCAGCTCACCTCCGATTAGTGGAAAGTCTGAAGCTTTCTTT	CASSPPISGKSEAFF	15	NA	TRBV18	NA	TRBJ1-1
TGTGCCAGCAGTGTTGGAGGGGATCAGCCCCAGCATTTT	CASSVGGDQPQHF	13	NA	TRBV2	NA	TRBJ1-5
TGTGCCAGCTCACATACCTACGAGCAGTACTTC	CASSHTYEQYF	11	NA	TRBV18	NA	TRBJ2-7
TGTGCCAGCTCACAGCCGGCCCAGGCCCCCGATGGCTACACCTTC	CASSQPAQAPDGYTF	15	NA	TRBV18	NA	TRBJ1-2
TGTGCCAGCACCCCTCAGGGGAGTGGTTCCTACGAGCAGTACTTC	CASTPQGSGSYEQYF	15	NA	TRBV28	NA	TRBJ2-7
TGTGCCATCAGTGACAGAAACAATGAGCAGTTCTTC	CAISDRNNEQFF	12	NA	TRBV10-3	NA	TRBJ2-1
TGTGCCAGCAGCCTTGGACAGGGGAGCTCCTACAATGAGCAGTTCTTC	CASSLGQGSSYNEQFF	16	TRBD1	TRBV11-3	NA	TRBJ2-1
TGTGCCATCAGTGACCTTGTGGGGACAGGGGTCTCCTACGAGCAGTACTTC	CAISDLVGTGVSYEQYF	17	TRBD1	TRBV10-3	NA	TRBJ2-7
TGTGCCAGCTCACCCGGGGAAAGCTCTGGAAACACCATATATTTT	CASSPGESSGNTIYF	15	NA	TRBV18	NA	TRBJ1-3
TGCGCCAGCAGCAAGGGGATAAGCTACAATGAGCAGTTCTTC	CASSKGISYNEQFF	14	NA	TRBV5-1	NA	TRBJ2-1
TGTGCCAGCAGCTTAAACAGAAATCAGCCCCAGCATTTT	CASSLNRNQPQHF	13	NA	TRBV11-2	NA	TRBJ1-5
TGTGCCAGCAGCTTCCGCAGGGAAGGCAAAAACATTCAGTACTTC	CASSFRREGKNIQYF	15	NA	TRBV5-6	NA	TRBJ2-4
TGCAGCGTTGACATAAGGGTCACCGGGGAGCTGTTTTTT	CSVDIRVTGELFF	13	NA	TRBV29-1	NA	TRBJ2-2
TGTGCCAGCAGTGAAGGGGGACAATCAGATACGCAGTATTTT	CASSEGGQSDTQYF	14	NA	TRBV2	once	TRBJ2-3
TGTGCCAGCAGCCCACAATTCGGTGGCTCCTACGAGCAGTACTTC	CASSPQFGGSYEQYF	15	NA	TRBV7-2	NA	TRBJ2-7
TGTGCCAGTAGTATAGTCCAGGGAGTGGTTGGCTACACCTTC	CASSIVQGVVGYTF	14	NA	TRBV19	NA	TRBJ1-2
TGTGCCAGCAGACTGGGAGAGACCCAGTACTTC	CASRLGETQYF	11	NA	TRBV6-6	NA	TRBJ2-5
TGTGCCAGCAGCCGCGACGTGGGGGTTGACGAGCAGTACTTC	CASSRDVGVDEQYF	14	NA	TRBV7-2	NA	TRBJ2-7